This TCR beta chain stems from a study of OX40 agonist ivuxolimab in advanced cancers. Profiled with immunoSEQ multiplex PCR; TCRdb holds only in-frame clones, not every one. The table shows 150,000 to 190,000 clones, with 94% occurring only once. This CDR3 spans 15 amino acids. The TCR originated in an adult with an advanced solid tumor such as melanoma, head and neck, liver or kidney cancer. The chain couples TRBV21-1 to TRBJ1-4. TRBV21-1 is an annotated pseudogene. The starting material was CD4+ or CD8+ T cells sorted from blood, obtained in a trial of the OX40 agonist ivuxolimab. CDR3 residues: CASRTGRGTNEKLFF. In DNA form, the CDR3 reads TGTGCCAGCCGGACCGGGCGAGGAACTAATGAAAAACTGTTTTTT.